These T cell receptor beta chains were read from a single sample in a study of cytomegalovirus exposure and HLA in healthy donors. Sequencing was performed with immunoSEQ multiplex PCR; in TCRdb, only in-frame clones are kept and a portion is missing. The data show fewer than 200,000 clones, 82% seen once. Sequenced: PBMCs. The source of these receptors is a male donor in good health and CMV-seronegative. Both conserved end residues are part of each CDR3. A D gene is named only where the DNA matches it firmly. Size values are once, few and many counts, or a class for expanded clones, and some rows have none.

len	v_gene	j_gene	abundance	d_gene	CDR3aa	CDR3nt
14	TRBV19	TRBJ1-5	once	-	CASSDTGSNQPQHF	TGTGCCAGTAGCGACACAGGATCCAATCAGCCCCAGCATTTT
16	TRBV12-5	TRBJ2-7	-	TRBD1	CASGFFNYQGDNEQYF	TGTGCTAGTGGTTTTTTTAATTACCAGGGGGACAACGAGCAGTACTTC
18	TRBV7-9	TRBJ1-2	-	TRBD1	CSSSLTSGQGNDNYGYTF	TGTTCCAGCAGCTTAACATCGGGACAGGGTAACGATAACTATGGCTACACCTTC
18	TRBV27	TRBJ2-7	-	TRBD2	CASSTLAGAGGFSYEQYF	TGTGCCAGCAGTACGCTAGCGGGAGCTGGTGGTTTTTCCTACGAGCAGTACTTC
13	TRBV14	TRBJ1-2	-	-	CASSQAQYYGYTF	TGTGCCAGCAGCCAAGCACAGTACTATGGCTACACCTTC
17	TRBV28	TRBJ1-2	-	TRBD1	CASSPPRGGQGAYGYTF	TGTGCCAGCAGTCCCCCCAGGGGCGGACAGGGCGCTTATGGCTACACCTTC
14	TRBV5-4	TRBJ1-5	-	-	CASSFPGYNQPQHF	TGTGCCAGCAGCTTTCCAGGGTATAATCAGCCCCAGCATTTT
14	TRBV13	TRBJ2-7	-	TRBD1	CASSPGTGPYEQYF	TGTGCCAGCAGCCCAGGGACAGGCCCCTACGAGCAGTACTTC
14	TRBV28	TRBJ1-5	-	-	CASRGGAGNQPQHF	TGTGCCAGCAGAGGGGGGGCTGGCAATCAGCCCCAGCATTTT
13	TRBV18	TRBJ2-7	-	TRBD2	CASLAGASNEQYF	TGTGCCAGCTTGGCGGGAGCCTCCAACGAGCAGTACTTC
13	TRBV5-6	TRBJ2-7	-	-	CASSLESGYEQYF	TGTGCCAGCAGCTTGGAAAGCGGCTACGAGCAGTACTTC
15	TRBV5-6	TRBJ2-1	-	-	CASSLNRLSYNEQFF	TGTGCCAGCAGCTTGAACAGGCTATCCTACAATGAGCAGTTCTTC
13	TRBV10-3	TRBJ2-7	-	-	CAIQGGLDYEQYF	TGTGCCATCCAGGGAGGCTTGGACTACGAGCAGTACTTC
20	TRBV19	TRBJ2-1	-	TRBD2	CASRPGLAGAQLGALNEQFF	TGTGCCAGCCGGCCAGGACTAGCGGGAGCCCAACTGGGGGCCCTCAATGAGCAGTTCTTC
17	TRBV18	TRBJ2-2	-	-	CASSPDVGAALTGELFF	TGTGCCAGCTCACCGGACGTGGGGGCAGCCCTAACCGGGGAGCTGTTTTTT